This is a list of T cell receptor beta chains from one sample in a study of blood T cells in healthy people across ages. TCRdb re-derived calls from the 5' RACE reads in MiXCR, one entry per CDR3 protein. The sample contains approximately 1.5 million distinct CDR3 sequences, about 32% of which appear only once. Sequencing was performed on blood. These TCRs come from a woman in her thirties in good health. CDR3s include the opening cysteine and the closing phenylalanine or tryptophan. The order of the fields is D gene, V gene, J gene, clone size, CDR3 DNA, CDR3 protein. A D gene is named only where the DNA matches it firmly. Expanded clones are given a class, and other clones once, few, many or no size at all.

>NA|TRBV18|TRBJ1-2|few
TGTGCCAGCTCACCACCGGGAGATCTGGGCGGCTACACCTTC
CASSPPGDLGGYTF
>NA|TRBV10-3|TRBJ1-4|NA
TGTGCCATCAGTCCAAAGGGAGAAAAACTGTTTTTT
CAISPKGEKLFF
>TRBD1|TRBV27|TRBJ1-5|NA
TGTGCCAGCATCGCTGAGAGGGACAGGCAGCTCAATCAGCCCCAGCATTTT
CASIAERDRQLNQPQHF
>TRBD2|TRBV20-1|TRBJ2-7|NA
TGCAGTGCTAGAGATATCAGGCGGGAGGGCCGCAACGAGCAGTACTTC
CSARDIRREGRNEQYF
>NA|TRBV27|TRBJ2-3|NA
TGTGCCAGCAGTCCTACCCTAGCAGGCGACCTAGATACGCAGTATTTT
CASSPTLAGDLDTQYF
>TRBD2|TRBV27|TRBJ2-7|few
TGTGCCAGCATGGGACTAGCGGGAATGGAGCAGTACTTC
CASMGLAGMEQYF
>NA|TRBV29-1|TRBJ1-2|NA
TGCAGCGTTGAAGCGGGGAAGGATAACTATGGCTACACCTTC
CSVEAGKDNYGYTF
>NA|TRBV9|TRBJ2-3|NA
TGTGCCAGCAGCGTAGGCCCGGGCGGGAACACAGATACGCAGTATTTT
CASSVGPGGNTDTQYF
>NA|TRBV12-3/TRBV12-4|TRBJ1-1|NA
TGTGCCAGCAGCCTCCTCAACAGGGAAACTGAAGCTTTCTTT
CASSLLNRETEAFF
>TRBD2|TRBV5-1|TRBJ2-3|NA
TGCGCCAGCAGCCCCCAACAGCGGGAGAGGGATACGCAGTATTTT
CASSPQQRERDTQYF
>NA|TRBV5-5|TRBJ1-2|few
TGTGCCAGCAGCGACAGACACAGGGACTTCCCCTATGGCTACACCTTC
CASSDRHRDFPYGYTF
>NA|TRBV20-1|TRBJ2-7|NA
TGCAGTGCTAGGCCTAGCTGGTCCTACGAGCAGTACTTC
CSARPSWSYEQYF